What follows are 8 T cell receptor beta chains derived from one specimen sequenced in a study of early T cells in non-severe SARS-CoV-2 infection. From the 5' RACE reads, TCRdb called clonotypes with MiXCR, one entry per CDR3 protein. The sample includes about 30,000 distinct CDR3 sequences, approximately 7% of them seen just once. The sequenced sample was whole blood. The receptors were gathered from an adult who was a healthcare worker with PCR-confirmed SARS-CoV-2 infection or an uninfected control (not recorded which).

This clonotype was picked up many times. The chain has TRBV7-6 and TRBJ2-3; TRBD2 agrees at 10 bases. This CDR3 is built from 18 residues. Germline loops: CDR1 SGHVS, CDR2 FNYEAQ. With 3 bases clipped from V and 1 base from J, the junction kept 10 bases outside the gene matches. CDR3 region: CASSFLAGEVDGTDTQYF. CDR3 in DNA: TGTGCCAGCAGCTTTCTAGCGGGAGAAGTCGATGGCACAGATACGCAGTATTTT.

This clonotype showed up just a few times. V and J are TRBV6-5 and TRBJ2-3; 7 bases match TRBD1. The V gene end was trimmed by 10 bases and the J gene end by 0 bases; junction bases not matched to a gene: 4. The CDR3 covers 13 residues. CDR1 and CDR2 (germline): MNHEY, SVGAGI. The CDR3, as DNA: TGTGCCACCGGGACAGCTAGCACAGATACGCAGTATTTT. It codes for CATGTASTDTQYF.

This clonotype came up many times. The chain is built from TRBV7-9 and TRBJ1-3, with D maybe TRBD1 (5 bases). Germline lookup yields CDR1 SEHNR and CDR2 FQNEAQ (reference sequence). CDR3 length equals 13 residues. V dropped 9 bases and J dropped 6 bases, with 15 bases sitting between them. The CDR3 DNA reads TGTGCCAGTCAGCTTCAGGGCGAAAACACCATATATTTT. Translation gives CASQLQGENTIYF.

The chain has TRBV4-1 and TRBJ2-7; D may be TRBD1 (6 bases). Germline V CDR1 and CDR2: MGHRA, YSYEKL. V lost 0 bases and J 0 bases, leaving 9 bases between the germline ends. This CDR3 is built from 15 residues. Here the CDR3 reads CASSQDTGSSYEQYF. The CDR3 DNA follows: TGCGCCAGCAGCCAAGATACAGGGAGCTCCTACGAGCAGTACTTC.

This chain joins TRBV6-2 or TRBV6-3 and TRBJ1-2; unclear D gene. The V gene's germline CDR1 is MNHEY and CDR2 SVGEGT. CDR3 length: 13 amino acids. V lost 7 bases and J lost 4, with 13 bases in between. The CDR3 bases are TGTGCCAGCAACTCCAAGGTGTTCTATGGCTACACCTTC. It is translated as CASNSKVFYGYTF.

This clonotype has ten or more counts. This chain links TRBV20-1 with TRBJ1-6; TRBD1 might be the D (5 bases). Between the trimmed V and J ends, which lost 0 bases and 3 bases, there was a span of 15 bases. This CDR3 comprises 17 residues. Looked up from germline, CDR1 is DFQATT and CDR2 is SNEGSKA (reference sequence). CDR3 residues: CSAREGHKVGYNSPLHF. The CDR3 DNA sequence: TGCAGTGCTAGAGAAGGACATAAGGTCGGCTATAATTCACCCCTCCACTTT.

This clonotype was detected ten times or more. CDR3 DNA: TGTGCCAGCAGCTCTGGACAGGGTCCTAACTATGGCTACACCTTC. Translating it yields CASSSGQGPNYGYTF. V and J are TRBV7-8 and TRBJ1-2; 8 nucleotides align to TRBD1. The V segment lost 4 bases and the J segment 0 bases; nucleotides outside the gene matches: 4. Germline V gene lookup returns CDR1 SGHVS and CDR2 FQNEAQ. CDR3 length: 15 amino acids.

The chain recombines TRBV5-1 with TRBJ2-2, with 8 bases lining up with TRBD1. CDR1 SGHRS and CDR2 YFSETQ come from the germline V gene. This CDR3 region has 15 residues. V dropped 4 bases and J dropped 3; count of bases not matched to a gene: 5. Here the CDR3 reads CASSPVTGDTGELFF. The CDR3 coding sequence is TGCGCCAGCAGCCCCGTGACAGGGGACACCGGGGAGCTGTTTTTT.